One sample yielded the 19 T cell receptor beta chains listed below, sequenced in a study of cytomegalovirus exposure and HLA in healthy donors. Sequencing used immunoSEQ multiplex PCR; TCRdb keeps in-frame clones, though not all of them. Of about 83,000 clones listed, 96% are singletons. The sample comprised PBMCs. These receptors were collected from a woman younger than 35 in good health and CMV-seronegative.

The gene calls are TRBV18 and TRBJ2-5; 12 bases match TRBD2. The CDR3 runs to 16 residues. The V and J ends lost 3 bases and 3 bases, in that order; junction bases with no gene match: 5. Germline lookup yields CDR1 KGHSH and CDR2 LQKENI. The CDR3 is CASSPSRLAGEETQYF. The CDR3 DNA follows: TGTGCCAGCTCACCCTCGCGACTAGCGGGAGAAGAGACCCAGTACTTC.

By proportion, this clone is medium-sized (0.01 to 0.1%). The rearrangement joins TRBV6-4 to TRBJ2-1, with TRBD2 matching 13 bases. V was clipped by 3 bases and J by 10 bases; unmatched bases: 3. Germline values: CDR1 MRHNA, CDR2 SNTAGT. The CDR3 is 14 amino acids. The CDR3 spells CASSEGTSGNEQFF. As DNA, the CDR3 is TGTGCCAGCAGTGAAGGGACTAGCGGGAACGAGCAGTTCTTC.

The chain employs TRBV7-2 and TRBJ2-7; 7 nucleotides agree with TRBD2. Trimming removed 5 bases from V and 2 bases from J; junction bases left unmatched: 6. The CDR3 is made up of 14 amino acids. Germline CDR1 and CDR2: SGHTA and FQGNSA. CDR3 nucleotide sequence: TGTGCCAGCAGCACCTCCGGACTAGCCTACGAGCAGTACTTC. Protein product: CASSTSGLAYEQYF.

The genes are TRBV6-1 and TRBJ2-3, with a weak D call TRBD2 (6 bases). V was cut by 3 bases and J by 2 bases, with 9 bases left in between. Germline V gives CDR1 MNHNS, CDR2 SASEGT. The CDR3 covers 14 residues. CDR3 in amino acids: CASSDGGNTDTQYF. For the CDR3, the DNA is TGTGCCAGCAGTGATGGGGGGAACACAGATACGCAGTATTTT.

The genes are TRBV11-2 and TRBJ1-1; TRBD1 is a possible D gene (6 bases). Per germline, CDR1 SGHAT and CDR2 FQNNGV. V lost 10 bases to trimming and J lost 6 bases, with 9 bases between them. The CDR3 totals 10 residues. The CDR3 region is CATRGAEAFF. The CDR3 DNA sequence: TGTGCCACCAGGGGCGCTGAAGCTTTCTTT.

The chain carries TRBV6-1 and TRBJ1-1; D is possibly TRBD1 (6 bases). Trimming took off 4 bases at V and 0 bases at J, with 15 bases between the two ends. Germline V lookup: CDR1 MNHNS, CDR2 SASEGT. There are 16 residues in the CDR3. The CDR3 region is CASSGTAGKMNTEAFF. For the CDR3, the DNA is TGTGCCAGCAGTGGGACAGCTGGTAAAATGAACACTGAAGCTTTCTTT.

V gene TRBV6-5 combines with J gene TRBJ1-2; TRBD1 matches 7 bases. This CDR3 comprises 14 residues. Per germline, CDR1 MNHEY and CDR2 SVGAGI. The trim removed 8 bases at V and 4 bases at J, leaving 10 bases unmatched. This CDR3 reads CASRIRQGLYGYTF. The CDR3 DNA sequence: TGTGCCAGCCGGATCCGACAGGGACTCTATGGCTACACCTTC.

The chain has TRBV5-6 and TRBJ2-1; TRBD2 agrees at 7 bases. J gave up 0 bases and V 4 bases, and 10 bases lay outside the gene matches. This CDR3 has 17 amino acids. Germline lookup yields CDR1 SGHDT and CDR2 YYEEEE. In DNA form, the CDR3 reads TGTGCCAGCAGCACCCCTTCAGGCGGGAGCTCCTACAATGAGCAGTTCTTC. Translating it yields CASSTPSGGSSYNEQFF.

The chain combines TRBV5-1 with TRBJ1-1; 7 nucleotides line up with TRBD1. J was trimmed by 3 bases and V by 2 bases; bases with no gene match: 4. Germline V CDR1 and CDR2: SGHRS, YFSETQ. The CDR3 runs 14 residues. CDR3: CASSLRGRDTEAFF. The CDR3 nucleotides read TGCGCCAGCAGCTTAAGGGGGCGGGACACTGAAGCTTTCTTT. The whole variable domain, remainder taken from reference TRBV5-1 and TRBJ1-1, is KAGVTQTPRYLIKTRGQQVTLSCSPISGHRSVSWYQQTPGQGLQFLFEYFSETQRNKGNFPGRFSGRQFSNSRSEMNVSTLELGDSALYLCASSLRGRDTEAFFGQGTRLTVV.

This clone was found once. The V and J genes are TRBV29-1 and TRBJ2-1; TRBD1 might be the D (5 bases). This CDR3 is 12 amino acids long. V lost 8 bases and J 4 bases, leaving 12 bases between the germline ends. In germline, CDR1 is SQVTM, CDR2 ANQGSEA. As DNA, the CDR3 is TGCAGCTCCCGACAGATTTACAATGAGCAGTTCTTC. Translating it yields CSSRQIYNEQFF.

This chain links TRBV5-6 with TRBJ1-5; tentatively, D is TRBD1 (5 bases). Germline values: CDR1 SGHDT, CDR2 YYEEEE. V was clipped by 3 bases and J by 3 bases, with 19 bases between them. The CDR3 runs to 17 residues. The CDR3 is CASSSRGGCGNNQPQHF. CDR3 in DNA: TGTGCCAGCAGCTCCCGGGGGGGGTGTGGGAACAATCAGCCCCAGCATTTT.

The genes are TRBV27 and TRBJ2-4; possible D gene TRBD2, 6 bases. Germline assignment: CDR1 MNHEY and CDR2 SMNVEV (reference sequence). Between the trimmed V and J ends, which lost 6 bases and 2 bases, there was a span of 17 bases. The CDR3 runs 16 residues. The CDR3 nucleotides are TGTGCCAGCAGCCCCGGGTGGGGACTGTCCAAAAACATTCAGTACTTC. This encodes CASSPGWGLSKNIQYF.

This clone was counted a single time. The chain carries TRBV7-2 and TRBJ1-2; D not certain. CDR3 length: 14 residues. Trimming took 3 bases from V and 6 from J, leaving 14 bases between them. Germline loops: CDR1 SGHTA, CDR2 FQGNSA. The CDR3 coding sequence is TGTGCCAGCAGCTTTTTTGAGGGAGGAGATGGCTACACCTTC. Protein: CASSFFEGGDGYTF. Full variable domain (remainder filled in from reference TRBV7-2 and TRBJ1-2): GAGVSQSPSNKVTEKGKDVELRCDPISGHTALYWYRQSLGQGLEFLIYFQGNSAPDKSGLPSDRFSAERTGGSVSTLTIQRTQQEDSAVYLCASSFFEGGDGYTFGSGTRLTVV.

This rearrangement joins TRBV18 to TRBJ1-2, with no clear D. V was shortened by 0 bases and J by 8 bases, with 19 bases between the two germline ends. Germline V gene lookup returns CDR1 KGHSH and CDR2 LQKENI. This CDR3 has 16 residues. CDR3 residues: CASSPPYGVPRSGYTF. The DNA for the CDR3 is TGTGCCAGCTCACCACCCTACGGGGTACCCCGGAGCGGCTACACCTTC.

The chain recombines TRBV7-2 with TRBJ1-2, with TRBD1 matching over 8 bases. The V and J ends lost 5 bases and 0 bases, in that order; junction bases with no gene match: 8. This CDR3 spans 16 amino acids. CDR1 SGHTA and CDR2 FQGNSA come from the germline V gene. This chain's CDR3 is CASSRIGQGSNYGYTF. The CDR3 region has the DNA TGTGCCAGCAGCCGAATCGGACAGGGCTCTAACTATGGCTACACCTTC.

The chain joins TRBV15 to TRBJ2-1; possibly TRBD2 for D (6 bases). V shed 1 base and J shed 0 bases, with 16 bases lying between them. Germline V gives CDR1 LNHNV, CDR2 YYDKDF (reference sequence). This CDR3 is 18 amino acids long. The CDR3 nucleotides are TGTGCCACCAGCAGAGGCGGGACCAAACAGAGCTCCTACAATGAGCAGTTCTTC. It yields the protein CATSRGGTKQSSYNEQFF.

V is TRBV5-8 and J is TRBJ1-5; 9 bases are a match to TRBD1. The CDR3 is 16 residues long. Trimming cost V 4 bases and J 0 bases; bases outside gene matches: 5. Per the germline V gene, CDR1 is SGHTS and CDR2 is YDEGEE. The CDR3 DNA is TGTGCCAGCAGCGACGGACAGGGGAGTAGCAATCAGCCCCAGCATTTT. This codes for CASSDGQGSSNQPQHF.

This CDR3 reads CAGGLGGDEQFF. CDR3 nucleotide sequence: TGTGCCGGCGGCTTAGGGGGAGATGAGCAGTTCTTC. The V and J genes are TRBV6-1 and TRBJ2-1; tentative D call: TRBD1 (6 bases). Germline V gene lookup returns CDR1 MNHNS and CDR2 SASEGT. The CDR3 extends over 12 amino acids. V shed 11 bases and J shed 8 bases, with 16 bases lying between them.

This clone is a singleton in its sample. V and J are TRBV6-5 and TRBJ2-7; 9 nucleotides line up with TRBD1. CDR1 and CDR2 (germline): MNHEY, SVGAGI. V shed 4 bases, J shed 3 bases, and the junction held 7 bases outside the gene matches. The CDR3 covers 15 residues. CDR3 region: CASSSPGQGNYEQYF. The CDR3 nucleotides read TGTGCCAGCAGTTCACCGGGACAGGGTAACTACGAGCAGTACTTC.